The table lists the clone carrying this T cell receptor beta chain with many counts. Its antigen is as yet unknown. These data originate in a study of T cells in Graves' hyperthyroidism and ophthalmopathy. Overall study findings and caveats: Most expanded thyroid clonotypes above 0.001 also appeared in blood.

Amplification targeted TCR beta CDR3 regions from RNA transcripts. HTBI primers were the set used in a first-round RT-PCR of the TCR CDR3. A single record per CDR3 protein comes from TCRdb applying MiXCR to the multiplex PCR reads. The sample records approximately 620,000 distinct CDR3 sequences, roughly 13% being singletons. Per the germline V gene, CDR1 is MNHEY and CDR2 is SMNVEV (reference sequence). The CDR3 is 14 amino acids. V shed 3 bases and J shed 4 bases, with 12 bases lying between them. This clonotype originated in a woman aged 25 to 39 with Graves' hyperthyroidism that later progressed to Graves' ophthalmopathy. The V gene is TRBV27, the J gene TRBJ1-2; a possible D gene is TRBD1 (5 bases). Material for sequencing was blood. CDR3 residues: CASSFGDAGYGYTF. The CDR3 coding sequence is TGTGCCAGCAGTTTTGGGGACGCGGGCTATGGCTACACCTTC.